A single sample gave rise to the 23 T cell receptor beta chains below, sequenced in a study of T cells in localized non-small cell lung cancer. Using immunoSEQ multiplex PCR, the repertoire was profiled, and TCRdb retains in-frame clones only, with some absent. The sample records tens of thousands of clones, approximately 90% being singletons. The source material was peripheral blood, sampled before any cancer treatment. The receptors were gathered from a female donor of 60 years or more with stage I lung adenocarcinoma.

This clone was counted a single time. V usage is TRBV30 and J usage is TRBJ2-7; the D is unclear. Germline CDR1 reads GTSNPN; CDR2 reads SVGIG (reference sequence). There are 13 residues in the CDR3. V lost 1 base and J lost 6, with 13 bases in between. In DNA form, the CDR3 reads TGTGCCTGGAGTGGTGGGCCAGTAGGCGAGCAGTACTTC. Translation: CAWSGGPVGEQYF.

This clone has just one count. The CDR3 DNA is TGTGCCAGCAGCCGGGACAGGGACACTGAAGCTTTCTTT. The encoded protein is CASSRDRDTEAFF. This chain uses TRBV5-6 with TRBJ1-1; 9 bases are a match to TRBD1. Germline V gene data show CDR1 as SGHDT and CDR2 as YYEEEE. J lost 3 bases, V lost 4 bases, and 1 base had no gene match. The CDR3 spans 13 residues.

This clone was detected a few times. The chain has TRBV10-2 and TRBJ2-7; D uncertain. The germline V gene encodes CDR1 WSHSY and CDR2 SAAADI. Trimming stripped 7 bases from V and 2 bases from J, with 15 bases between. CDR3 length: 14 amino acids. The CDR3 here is CASTPQPMTYEQYF. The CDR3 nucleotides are TGCGCCAGCACTCCTCAGCCGATGACCTACGAGCAGTACTTC.

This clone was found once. The CDR3 DNA is TGCGCCAGCAGCTTAGGGACAGGGGGCGATACGCAGTATTTT. Translation: CASSLGTGGDTQYF. The chain carries TRBV5-1 and TRBJ2-3, with 12 bases that match TRBD1. CDR3 size: 14 residues. Germline V lookup: CDR1 SGHRS, CDR2 YFSETQ. V lost 2 bases and J lost 6; bases outside the gene matches: 1.

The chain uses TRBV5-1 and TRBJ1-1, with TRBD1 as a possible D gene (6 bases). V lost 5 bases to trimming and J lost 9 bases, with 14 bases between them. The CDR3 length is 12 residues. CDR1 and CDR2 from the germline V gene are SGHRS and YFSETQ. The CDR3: CASRMEGGKAFF. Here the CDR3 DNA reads TGCGCCAGCAGGATGGAGGGGGGAAAAGCTTTCTTT.

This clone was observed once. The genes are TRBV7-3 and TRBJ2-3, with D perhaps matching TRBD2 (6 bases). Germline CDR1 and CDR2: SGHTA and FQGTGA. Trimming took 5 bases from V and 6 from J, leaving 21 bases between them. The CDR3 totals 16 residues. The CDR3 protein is CASSPRGSGYSDTQYF. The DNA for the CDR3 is TGTGCCAGCAGCCCCCGGGGGAGCGGGTACTCCGATACGCAGTATTTT.

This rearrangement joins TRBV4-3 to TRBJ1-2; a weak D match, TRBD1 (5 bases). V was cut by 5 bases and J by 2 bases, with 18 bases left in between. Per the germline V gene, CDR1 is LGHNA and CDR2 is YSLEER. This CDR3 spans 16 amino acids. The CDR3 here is CASSGRQTRVNYGYTF. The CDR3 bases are TGCGCCAGCAGCGGGCGTCAGACCAGGGTGAACTATGGCTACACCTTC.

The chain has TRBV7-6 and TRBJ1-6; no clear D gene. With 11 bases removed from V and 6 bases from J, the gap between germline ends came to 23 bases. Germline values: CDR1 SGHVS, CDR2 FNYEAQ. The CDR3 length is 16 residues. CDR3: CAGYLFLGPGNSPLHF. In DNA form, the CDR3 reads TGTGCCGGCTACCTCTTCTTGGGTCCTGGTAATTCACCCCTCCACTTT.

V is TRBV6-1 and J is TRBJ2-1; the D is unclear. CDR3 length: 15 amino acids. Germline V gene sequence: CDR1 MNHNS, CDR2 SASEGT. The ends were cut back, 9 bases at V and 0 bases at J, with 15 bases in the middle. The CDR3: CASDSTWHSYNEQFF. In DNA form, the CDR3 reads TGTGCCAGTGATTCGACATGGCACTCCTACAATGAGCAGTTCTTC.

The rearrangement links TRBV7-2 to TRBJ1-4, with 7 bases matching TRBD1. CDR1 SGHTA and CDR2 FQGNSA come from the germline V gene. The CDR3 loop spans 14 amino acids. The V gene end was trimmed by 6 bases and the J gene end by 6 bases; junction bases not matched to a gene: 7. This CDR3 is CASRTGNRHEKLFF. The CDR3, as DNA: TGTGCCAGCAGGACAGGGAATCGTCATGAAAAACTGTTTTTT. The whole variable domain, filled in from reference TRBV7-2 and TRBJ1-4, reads GAGVSQSPSNKVTEKGKDVELRCDPISGHTALYWYRQSLGQGLEFLIYFQGNSAPDKSGLPSDRFSAERTGGSVSTLTIQRTQQEDSAVYLCASRTGNRHEKLFFGSGTQLSVL.

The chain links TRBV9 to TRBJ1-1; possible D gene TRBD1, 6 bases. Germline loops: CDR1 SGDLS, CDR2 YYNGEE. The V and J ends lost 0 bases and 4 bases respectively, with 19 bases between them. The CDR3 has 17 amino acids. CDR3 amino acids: CASSVEGVRGLCTEAFF. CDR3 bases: TGTGCCAGCAGCGTAGAGGGGGTCCGGGGCCTTTGCACTGAAGCTTTCTTT.

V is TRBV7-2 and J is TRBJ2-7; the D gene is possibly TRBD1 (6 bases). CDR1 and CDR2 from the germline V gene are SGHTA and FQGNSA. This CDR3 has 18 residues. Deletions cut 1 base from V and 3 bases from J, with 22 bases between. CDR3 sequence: CASSLEVNGGQTLYEQYF. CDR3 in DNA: TGTGCCAGCAGCTTAGAAGTAAACGGAGGACAGACTCTCTACGAGCAGTACTTC.

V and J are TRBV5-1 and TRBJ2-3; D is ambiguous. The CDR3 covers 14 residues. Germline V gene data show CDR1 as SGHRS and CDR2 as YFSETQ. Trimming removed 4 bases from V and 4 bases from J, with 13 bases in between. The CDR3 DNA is TGCGCCAGCAGCCTTTCCGATGCGCCAGATACGCAGTATTTT. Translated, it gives CASSLSDAPDTQYF.

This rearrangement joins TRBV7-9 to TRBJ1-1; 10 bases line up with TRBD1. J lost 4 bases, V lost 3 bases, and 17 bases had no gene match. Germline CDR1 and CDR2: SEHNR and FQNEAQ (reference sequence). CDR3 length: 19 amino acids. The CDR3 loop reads CASSFGPPGTGEVITEAFF. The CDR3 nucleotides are TGTGCCAGCAGCTTCGGCCCGCCCGGGACAGGGGAGGTTATCACTGAAGCTTTCTTT.

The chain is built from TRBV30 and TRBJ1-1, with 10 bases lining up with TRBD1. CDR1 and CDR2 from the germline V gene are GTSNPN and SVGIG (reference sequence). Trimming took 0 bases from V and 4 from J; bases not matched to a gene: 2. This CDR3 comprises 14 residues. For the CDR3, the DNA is TGTGCCTGGAGTGTAAGGACAGGGGGCACTGAAGCTTTCTTT. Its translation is CAWSVRTGGTEAFF.

CDR3 bases: TGCGCCAGCAGCCTCCTCCCCGGGACAGGGAGTTCACCCCTCCACTTT. Its translation: CASSLLPGTGSSPLHF. The chain is built from TRBV4-1 and TRBJ1-6, with 9 nucleotides matching TRBD1. Losses at the gene ends were 4 bases for V and 9 bases for J; bases not matched to a gene: 10. The CDR3 runs to 16 residues. Germline lookup yields CDR1 MGHRA and CDR2 YSYEKL.

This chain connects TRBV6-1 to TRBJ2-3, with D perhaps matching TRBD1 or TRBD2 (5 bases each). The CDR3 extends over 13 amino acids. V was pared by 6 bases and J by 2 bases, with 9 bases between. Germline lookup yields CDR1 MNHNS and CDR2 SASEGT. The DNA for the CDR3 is TGTGCCAGCAGCGGGGCTCCCACAGATACGCAGTATTTT. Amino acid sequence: CASSGAPTDTQYF.

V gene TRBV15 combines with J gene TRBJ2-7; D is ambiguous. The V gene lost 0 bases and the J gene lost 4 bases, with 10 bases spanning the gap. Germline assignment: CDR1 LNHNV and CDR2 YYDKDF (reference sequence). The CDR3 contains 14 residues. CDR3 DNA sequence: TGTGCCACCAGCAGAGATATGGCAAGTTACGAGCAGTACTTC. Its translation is CATSRDMASYEQYF.

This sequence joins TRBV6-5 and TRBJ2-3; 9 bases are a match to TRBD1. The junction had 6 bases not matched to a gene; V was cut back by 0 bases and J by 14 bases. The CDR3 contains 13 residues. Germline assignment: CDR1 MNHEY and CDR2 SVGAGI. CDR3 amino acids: CASSYSIGTGWYF. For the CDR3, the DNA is TGTGCCAGCAGTTACTCAATCGGGACAGGGTGGTATTTT.

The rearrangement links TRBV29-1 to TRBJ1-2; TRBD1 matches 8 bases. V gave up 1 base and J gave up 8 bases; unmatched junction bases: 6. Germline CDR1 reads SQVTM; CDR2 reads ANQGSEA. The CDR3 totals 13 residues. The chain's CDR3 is CSVEVTGTGGYTF. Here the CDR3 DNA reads TGCAGCGTTGAAGTGACAGGGACAGGAGGCTACACCTTC.

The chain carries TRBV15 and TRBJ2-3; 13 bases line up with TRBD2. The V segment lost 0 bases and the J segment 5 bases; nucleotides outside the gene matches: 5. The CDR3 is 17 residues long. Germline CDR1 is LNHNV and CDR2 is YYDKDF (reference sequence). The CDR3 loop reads CATSRDRTSGGLDTQYF. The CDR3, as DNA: TGTGCCACCAGCAGAGATCGGACTAGCGGGGGCCTAGATACGCAGTATTTT.

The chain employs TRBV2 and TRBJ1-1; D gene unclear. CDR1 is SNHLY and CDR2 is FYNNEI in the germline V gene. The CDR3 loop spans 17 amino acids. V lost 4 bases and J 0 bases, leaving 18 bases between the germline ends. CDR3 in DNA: TGTGCCAGCAGTGCAGGTTGGCAAGAGGCTCTGAACACTGAAGCTTTCTTT. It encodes CASSAGWQEALNTEAFF.

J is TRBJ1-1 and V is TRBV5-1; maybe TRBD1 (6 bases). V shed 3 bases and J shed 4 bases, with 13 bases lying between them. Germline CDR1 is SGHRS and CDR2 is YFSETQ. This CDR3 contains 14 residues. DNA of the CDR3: TGCGCCAGCAGCTCACAGGGTGGCCCCACTGAAGCTTTCTTT. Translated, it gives CASSSQGGPTEAFF.